What follows is one T cell receptor beta chain and its context. The target antigen is unknown. A junction boundary mismatches the germline segment, possibly from a read error. This entry belongs to a study of human T cells and chemical hapten exposure. Across the study: A 2 cm by 2 cm inner upper arm patch received 2% DPC for sensitization.

General study results and limits: Significantly more large CDR3 similarity clusters were formed by expanded TCRs than by controls.

As to time point: pre-sensitization, week 0. As for treatment: therapeutic diphenylcyclopropenone sensitization with weekly scalp DPC. Unfractionated whole blood was the source of the extracted total RNA. Under the authors' procedure: A typical sample had 100,000 or so TCRs, with roughly 20,000 to 690,600 overall. TCRdb passed the RACE reads through MiXCR, listing each CDR3 protein once. The V and J calls come from TCRdb's annotation, not from the publication. The table lists about 250,000 distinct CDR3 sequences, just under 8% of them singletons, with 1.2% in the top ten. The clonotype comes from a man aged 18 to 30 with alopecia areata. Some clones in this sample may be carry-over from other donors' samples. Specimen: whole blood, collected in connection with sensitization to the hapten diphenylcyclopropenone (DPC).

For the CDR3, the DNA is TGTGCCAGCAGCTCCCCGAGGGCACCGTTAGGAAACACCATATCTTTT. Amino acids: CASSSPRAPLGNTISF. The V and J genes are TRBV7-9 and TRBJ1-3; D call uncertain. The CDR3 runs to 16 residues. Germline-derived CDR1 and CDR2 are SEHNR and FQNEAQ (reference sequence). Full variable domain (outside the CDR3, taken from reference TRBV7-9 and TRBJ1-3): DTGVSQNPRHKITKRGQNVTFRCDPISEHNRLYWYRQTLGQGPEFLTYFQNEAQLEKSRLLSDRFSAERPKGSFSTLEIQRTEQGDSAMYLCASSSPRAPLGNTISFGEGSWLTVV.